The 15 T cell receptor beta chains listed next were all sequenced from one sample in a study of T cell changes during pregnancy in multiple sclerosis (dated by TCRdb to between 2018 and 2020). To prepare the library, the immunoSEQ multiplex PCR assay was applied. Drawn from immuneACCESS, this table holds only the in-frame rearrangements with V and J called that TCRdb kept. Clones are partly lost; checked studies trace under half to an unresolved V gene and leave the rest unexplained. The sample includes around 30,000 clones, with just over 90% observed a single time. Of the sample, about 4.5% is held by the ten largest clones. The sample was CD8+ T cells from peripheral blood mononuclear cells, taken in the second trimester of pregnancy. The receptors derive from a female donor with multiple sclerosis, enrolled in a pregnancy study.

The gene calls are TRBV19 and TRBJ1-5, with a weak D call TRBD1 (6 bases). With 6 bases removed from V and 5 bases from J, the gap between germline ends came to 20 bases. The CDR3 covers 16 residues. Germline CDR1 LNHDA, CDR2 SQIVND (reference sequence). CDR3 sequence (DNA): TGTGCCAGTAGGCGCTCTCTAGGGGGAGTCTATCAGCCCCAGCATTTT. The encoded protein is CASRRSLGGVYQPQHF.

This rearrangement joins TRBV5-4 to TRBJ2-5; D might be TRBD2 (6 bases). The CDR3 has 17 residues. Deletions cut 0 bases from V and 4 bases from J, with 19 bases between. Germline V CDR1 and CDR2: SGHNT, YYREEE (reference sequence). The chain's CDR3 is CASSLVGGNGEGETQYF. CDR3 DNA sequence: TGTGCCAGCAGCTTGGTGGGCGGGAACGGTGAGGGAGAGACCCAGTACTTC.

The J gene is TRBJ2-5, the V gene TRBV10-1, with 8 nucleotides matching TRBD1. The J call may be faulty, since TRBJ2-7 better matches the DNA end. Per the germline V gene, CDR1 is WNHNN and CDR2 is SYGVQD (reference sequence). The CDR3 extends over 17 amino acids. The CDR3: CASSESRTGQDHYEQYF. CDR3 in DNA: TGCGCCAGCAGTGAGTCTCGGACGGGACAGGACCACTACGAGCAGTACTTC.

V and J are TRBV6-5 and TRBJ1-4, with D unresolved. The germline V gene has CDR1 MNHEY and CDR2 SVGAGI. The CDR3 sequence is 14 residues long. Trimming took 0 bases from V and 8 from J, leaving 10 bases between them. The CDR3 coding sequence is TGTGCCAGCAGTTACTCGAGGTCGAGGGAAAAACTGTTTTTT. Amino acid sequence: CASSYSRSREKLFF.

This clone was picked up one time. The gene calls are TRBV6-1 and TRBJ2-3, with 7 positions matching TRBD2. Germline values: CDR1 MNHNS, CDR2 SASEGT. The trim removed 1 base at V and 3 bases at J, leaving 7 bases unmatched. CDR3 size: 16 residues. The CDR3 here is CASSEGGSKPTDTQYF. The CDR3 nucleotides are TGTGCCAGCAGTGAAGGCGGGAGCAAACCTACAGATACGCAGTATTTT.

The V call is TRBV7-9, the J call TRBJ2-7; 10 nucleotides agree with TRBD2. Germline assignment: CDR1 SEHNR and CDR2 FQNEAQ (reference sequence). The trim removed 5 bases at V and 2 bases at J, leaving 3 bases unmatched. The length of the CDR3 is 14 residues. The CDR3 region has the DNA TGTGCCAGCAGCCCCGGGACTAGCGCCTACGAGCAGTACTTC. Protein: CASSPGTSAYEQYF. Filled out from reference TRBV7-9 and TRBJ2-7, the complete variable domain reads DTGVSQNPRHKITKRGQNVTFRCDPISEHNRLYWYRQTLGQGPEFLTYFQNEAQLEKSRLLSDRFSAERPKGSFSTLEIQRTEQGDSAMYLCASSPGTSAYEQYFGPGTRLTVT.

The CDR3 loop reads CASSLVLWHPNYGYTF. As DNA, the CDR3 is TGCGCCAGCAGCTTGGTCTTGTGGCACCCTAACTATGGCTACACCTTC. The chain is built from TRBV5-1 and TRBJ1-2; D gene ambiguous. This CDR3 has 16 residues. Per the germline V gene, CDR1 is SGHRS and CDR2 is YFSETQ. The germline V and J ends were trimmed by 0 bases and 0 bases, with 12 bases remaining between them.

The chain employs TRBV7-9 and TRBJ2-7; TRBD1 aligns across 8 bases. V gave up 7 bases and J gave up 3 bases; unmatched junction bases: 11. Germline V gene lookup returns CDR1 SEHNR and CDR2 FQNEAQ (reference sequence). The CDR3 has 15 residues. CDR3 in DNA: TGTGCCAGCACACACGAAACAGGGGGAAACTACGAGCAGTACTTC. As protein: CASTHETGGNYEQYF.

This chain connects TRBV11-3 to TRBJ2-1; 10 bases fit TRBD2. Germline trimming cut 5 bases from V and 0 bases from J; bases unmatched to any gene: 7. CDR1 is SGHNT and CDR2 is YENEEA in the germline V gene. The CDR3 has 17 amino acids. The CDR3 region has the DNA TGTGCCAGCAGCCCGTGGACTAGCGGAAGCTCCTACAATGAGCAGTTCTTC. Protein product: CASSPWTSGSSYNEQFF.

This sequence joins TRBV30 and TRBJ2-5, with 11 bases matching TRBD2. V dropped 3 bases and J dropped 0; count of bases not matched to a gene: 21. This CDR3 is 21 amino acids long. CDR1 and CDR2 (germline): GTSNPN, SVGIG (reference sequence). CDR3 nucleotides: TGTGCCTGGAGCTTCTCGTCGGGTAGCGGGAGGGCATGGGATTACCAAGAGACCCAGTACTTC. Translating gives CAWSFSSGSGRAWDYQETQYF.

The CDR3 is CASSRVTGELFF. DNA of the CDR3: TGTGCCAGCTCCCGGGTAACCGGGGAGCTGTTTTTT. The chain recombines TRBV27 with TRBJ2-2; D is unclear. Trimming pared 8 bases from V and 5 bases from J, leaving 9 bases between. This CDR3 contains 12 residues. CDR1 is MNHEY, CDR2 SMNVEV, per germline (reference sequence).

This clone was recorded a few times. The V call is TRBV30, the J call TRBJ1-5; D is unclear. This CDR3 is 12 amino acids long. V was pared by 8 bases and J by 6 bases, with 14 bases between. Germline CDR1 is GTSNPN and CDR2 is SVGIG (reference sequence). CDR3 in DNA: TGTGCCATGTCTGAGGAGGCTCAGCCCCAGCATTTT. It translates to CAMSEEAQPQHF.

The chain has TRBV27 and TRBJ2-1; D might be TRBD2 (6 bases). The CDR3 consists of 15 residues. The V gene lost 6 bases and the J gene lost 8 bases, with 20 bases spanning the gap. Germline values: CDR1 MNHEY, CDR2 SMNVEV (reference sequence). DNA of the CDR3: TGTGCCAGCAGCCCAACCGAGGGCCCGGGAGATGAGCAGTTCTTC. This translates into CASSPTEGPGDEQFF.

The gene calls are TRBV14 and TRBJ2-7; 14 positions match TRBD2. This CDR3 is built from 18 residues. V lost 2 bases and J lost 7; bases outside the gene matches: 13. From germline, CDR1 is SGHDN and CDR2 FVKESK. The DNA of the CDR3 is TGTGCCAGCAGCCAACTGGGACTAGCGGGAGTCCTCCCTCGGGAGCAGTACTTC. Translating gives CASSQLGLAGVLPREQYF.

The gene calls are TRBV6-6 and TRBJ2-7; maybe TRBD2 (6 bases). CDR3 length: 16 amino acids. The ends were cut back, 6 bases at V and 4 bases at J, with 22 bases in the middle. Germline V gene lookup returns CDR1 MNHNY and CDR2 SVGAGI (reference sequence). The CDR3 loop reads CASRKNRDFSPYEQYF. The CDR3 DNA is TGTGCCAGCAGGAAAAACCGGGACTTTAGCCCATACGAGCAGTACTTC.